This T cell receptor beta chain emerged from a study of T cell responses to AZD1222 COVID-19 vaccine. Clones were sequenced by immunoSEQ multiplex PCR, and TCRdb holds only the in-frame ones, with some missing. The repertoire holds about 140,000 clones, with about 90% as singletons. A word on this clone: What it binds is unknown.

Study-wide points: Donor demographics were predominantly white British with a female majority; clonal diversity may be underestimated. Every sample of the repertoires postdated the peak T cell response. The study reported that nearly half of spike-specific TCRs target unmutated variant regions. Only six AZD1222 recipients tested seropositive at baseline.

The CDR3 is 15 amino acids. V gave up 5 bases and J gave up 3 bases; unmatched junction bases: 9. Germline lookup yields CDR1 SGHTA and CDR2 FQGNSA. This TCR was recovered from an adult in good health. The source material was peripheral blood, sampled on day 0 of AZD1222 vaccination. This sequence joins TRBV7-2 and TRBJ2-7, with TRBD1 matching 8 bases. The CDR3 coding sequence is TGTGCCAGCAGCCCGGGACAGGAGATCCACTACGAGCAGTACTTC. The encoded protein is CASSPGQEIHYEQYF.